One and the same sample provided the 25 T cell receptor beta chains below, sequenced in a study of shared clonotypes between healthy human individuals. Sequenced by immunoSEQ multiplex PCR; TCRdb stores in-frame clones only, minus some. The profile covers more than 450,000 clones, with around 79% appearing a single time and approximately 12% taken by the ten largest. Sequences were obtained from PBMCs. The origin of the receptors is a middle-aged woman in good health. Some clones in this sample may be carry-over from other donors' samples.

DNA for the CDR3: TGTGCCAGTAGTTCCCGGGACCTCGATGAAAAACTGTTTTTT. Its translation: CASSSRDLDEKLFF. The V call is TRBV19, the J call TRBJ1-4; tentative D call: TRBD1 (5 bases). CDR1 and CDR2 from the germline V gene are LNHDA and SQIVND (reference sequence). Trimming shortened V by 5 bases and J by 6 bases, and 13 bases separated the two germline ends. This CDR3 has 14 residues.

V is TRBV30 and J is TRBJ1-2; 7 nucleotides agree with TRBD1. The CDR3 is 12 residues long. Trimming cost V 4 bases and J 2 bases; bases outside gene matches: 1. CDR1 is GTSNPN and CDR2 is SVGIG in the germline V gene (reference sequence). DNA of the CDR3: TGTGCCTGGACAGGGGGGAACTATGGCTACACCTTC. Encoded protein: CAWTGGNYGYTF.

This clone occurred once. The chain is built from TRBV2 and TRBJ2-2; 7 bases align to TRBD1. The germline gives CDR1 SNHLY, CDR2 FYNNEI. The junction had 5 bases not matched to a gene; V was cut back by 6 bases and J by 1 base. This CDR3 contains 15 residues. In DNA, the CDR3 is TGTGCCAGCAGCCCCCGGGACAGGAACACCGGGGAGCTGTTTTTT. Its protein is CASSPRDRNTGELFF.

The rearrangement links TRBV5-1 to TRBJ1-1, with D tentatively TRBD1 (5 bases). Germline CDR1 reads SGHRS; CDR2 reads YFSETQ. Trimming removed 3 bases at V and 0 bases at J, with 18 bases between. The CDR3 covers 17 residues. The CDR3 coding sequence is TGCGCCAGCAGCTATGGTCGGGACGGGACTATGAACACTGAAGCTTTCTTT. It specifies CASSYGRDGTMNTEAFF.

The chain couples TRBV5-1 to TRBJ1-3; D not resolved. Germline V gives CDR1 SGHRS, CDR2 YFSETQ. The CDR3 totals 14 residues. V shed 2 bases and J shed 4 bases, with 10 bases lying between them. The DNA of the CDR3 is TGCGCCAGCAGCTTCCGGACCGGGGGAAACACCATATATTTT. This codes for CASSFRTGGNTIYF.

This clone was observed a few times. The chain joins TRBV7-9 to TRBJ1-5, with TRBD1 identical over 7 bases. The J segment lost 5 bases and the V segment lost 3 bases, leaving 4 bases of the junction unmatched. Germline CDR1 reads SEHNR; CDR2 reads FQNEAQ (reference sequence). The CDR3 runs to 14 residues. CDR3 DNA: TGTGCCAGCAGCTTCACCGGGACAGATCAGCCCCAGCATTTT. Translating it yields CASSFTGTDQPQHF. The full variable domain, its missing parts supplied by reference TRBV7-9 and TRBJ1-5, is DTGVSQNPRHKITKRGQNVTFRCDPISEHNRLYWYRQTLGQGPEFLTYFQNEAQLEKSRLLSDRFSAERPKGSFSTLEIQRTEQGDSAMYLCASSFTGTDQPQHFGDGTRLSIL.

The rearrangement uses TRBV7-8 and TRBJ2-2, with D perhaps matching TRBD1 or TRBD2 (5 bases each). V was pared by 3 bases and J by 6 bases, with 14 bases between. The CDR3 length is 15 residues. Germline V gives CDR1 SGHVS, CDR2 FQNEAQ. The CDR3 here is CASSLQGAGAGELFF. The CDR3 DNA follows: TGTGCCAGCAGCTTGCAAGGGGCCGGGGCCGGGGAGCTGTTTTTT.

As regards this clone: Other DNA sequences in the sample encode the same CDR3. The chain carries TRBV28 and TRBJ1-2; no clear D. Deletions cut 8 bases from V and 0 bases from J, with 7 bases between. CDR1 and CDR2 from the germline V gene are MDHEN and SYDVKM. This CDR3 comprises 12 residues. CDR3: CASSRANYGYTF. In DNA form, the CDR3 reads TGTGCCAGCTCTCGAGCTAACTATGGCTACACCTTC.

The sample holds one count of this clone. The CDR3, as DNA: TGTGCCAGTAGTATAGTGGGACAATACAATGAGCAGTTCTTC. It codes for CASSIVGQYNEQFF. The V and J genes are TRBV19 and TRBJ2-1; a weak D match, TRBD1 (6 bases). The CDR3 consists of 14 residues. Trimming left V 1 base short and J 4 bases short, with 8 bases between. CDR1 is LNHDA and CDR2 is SQIVND in the germline V gene (reference sequence).

The gene calls are TRBV10-2 and TRBJ1-2; a possible D gene is TRBD1 (5 bases). Deletions cut 2 bases from V and 8 bases from J, with 15 bases between. The CDR3 consists of 14 residues. From germline, CDR1 is WSHSY and CDR2 SAAADI. The CDR3: CASSETLTWGGYTF. DNA for the CDR3: TGCGCCAGCAGTGAGACCCTGACATGGGGCGGCTACACCTTC.

The gene calls are TRBV4-1 and TRBJ2-2; no clear D gene. Trimming removed 4 bases at V and 6 bases at J, with 9 bases between. Germline V lookup: CDR1 MGHRA, CDR2 YSYEKL. The CDR3 is made up of 13 amino acids. The DNA for the CDR3 is TGCGCCAGCAGCCCAGTAAGGGCCGGGGAGCTGTTTTTT. Protein sequence: CASSPVRAGELFF.

In its sample, this clone was seen many times. The CDR3 loop is CASSKGVGYEQYF. CDR3 bases: TGTGCCAGCAGCAAAGGGGTCGGGTACGAGCAGTACTTC. The chain links TRBV21-1 to TRBJ2-7; no check of the table's D call, TRBD2, against the DNA was made. TRBV21-1 is assigned pseudogene status. The CDR3 runs 13 residues.

The V gene is TRBV7-2, the J gene TRBJ2-3; TRBD2 might be the D (5 bases). V was pared by 4 bases and J by 0 bases, with 20 bases between. This CDR3 is 18 amino acids long. The germline CDR1 and CDR2 sequences are SGHTA and FQGNSA. In DNA, the CDR3 is TGTGCCAGCAGCTCCCCACCTGGACTGGGAACTAGCACAGATACGCAGTATTTT. As protein: CASSSPPGLGTSTDTQYF.

The chain links TRBV11-2 to TRBJ2-7; 8 positions agree with TRBD2. V lost 5 bases and J lost 13; bases outside the gene matches: 10. The germline V gene encodes CDR1 SGHAT and CDR2 FQNNGV. This CDR3 has 12 residues. The CDR3 bases are TGTGCCAGCAGCCCCTTGAAACGGGAGGGTTACTTC. Protein product: CASSPLKREGYF.

This clone appeared once. The CDR3 loop is CSVDRRRPGGYGYTF. CDR3 nucleotide sequence: TGCAGCGTTGACCGCAGACGGCCTGGCGGCTATGGCTACACCTTC. The chain employs TRBV29-1 and TRBJ1-2; D is undetermined. This CDR3 has 15 amino acids. Germline V gives CDR1 SQVTM, CDR2 ANQGSEA. The V and J ends lost 3 bases and 4 bases respectively, with 18 bases between them.

This clone was detected many times. In nucleotides, the CDR3 is TGCGCCAGCAGCTTTGCAGGGACAGGGCTTAGTGAAAAACTGTTTTTT. This gives the protein CASSFAGTGLSEKLFF. J is TRBJ1-4 and V is TRBV5-1; 9 bases align to TRBD1. V was clipped by 2 bases and J by 7 bases; unmatched bases: 9. The CDR3 runs to 16 residues. Germline V CDR1 and CDR2: SGHRS, YFSETQ.

The genes are TRBV29-1 and TRBJ2-3, with TRBD2 matching 10 bases. CDR3 length: 17 amino acids. V shed 4 bases, J shed 2 bases, and the junction held 12 bases outside the gene matches. In germline, CDR1 is SQVTM, CDR2 ANQGSEA. The CDR3 protein is CSVVGPSGSLPTDTQYF. The CDR3 region has the DNA TGCAGCGTTGTTGGTCCTAGCGGGAGTTTACCCACAGATACGCAGTATTTT.

V usage is TRBV5-4 and J usage is TRBJ1-1; weak D call: TRBD1 (5 bases). The germline CDR1 and CDR2 sequences are SGHNT and YYREEE (reference sequence). V was pared by 3 bases and J by 5 bases, with 14 bases between. This CDR3 contains 14 residues. The CDR3 sequence: CASSSGGGRTEAFF. In nucleotides, the CDR3 is TGTGCCAGCAGCTCGGGGGGAGGGCGGACTGAAGCTTTCTTT.

V is TRBV27 and J is TRBJ2-1; D is undetermined. V lost 2 bases and J 7 bases, leaving 12 bases between the germline ends. Germline CDR1 reads MNHEY; CDR2 reads SMNVEV (reference sequence). This CDR3 is built from 14 residues. CDR3: CASSLTYQRNEQFF. CDR3 bases: TGTGCCAGCAGTTTAACCTACCAGAGGAATGAGCAGTTCTTC.

CDR3 amino acids: CASSPGTQYEQYF. CDR3 nucleotide sequence: TGCGCCAGCAGCCCCGGGACTCAGTACGAGCAGTACTTC. The chain combines TRBV5-1 with TRBJ2-7; a weak D match, TRBD2 (6 bases). The CDR3 extends over 13 amino acids. Germline V gene lookup returns CDR1 SGHRS and CDR2 YFSETQ. V lost 4 bases to trimming and J lost 4 bases, with 12 bases between them.

The chain uses TRBV6-1 and TRBJ2-3; 9 nucleotides agree with TRBD2. V was clipped by 8 bases and J by 0 bases; unmatched bases: 3. Germline CDR1 reads MNHNS; CDR2 reads SASEGT. CDR3 length equals 14 residues. CDR3 bases: TGTGCCAGCTTGGGACTAGCTAGCACAGATACGCAGTATTTT. Translating gives CASLGLASTDTQYF.

This clone was picked up a small number of times. The gene calls are TRBV7-9 and TRBJ2-3; 8 bases are shared with TRBD2. Trimming cost V 2 bases and J 4 bases; bases outside gene matches: 2. CDR1 and CDR2 from the germline V gene are SEHNR and FQNEAQ (reference sequence). CDR3 length: 14 residues. CDR3 region: CASSLPGGSDTQYF. CDR3 coding DNA: TGTGCCAGCAGCTTACCGGGGGGGTCAGATACGCAGTATTTT.

There are a few counts of this clone. J is TRBJ1-1 and V is TRBV7-9; TRBD1 is a possible D gene (6 bases). Germline CDR1 and CDR2: SEHNR and FQNEAQ (reference sequence). CDR3 size: 11 residues. CDR3 sequence: CAYTRGTEAFF. CDR3 nucleotides: TGTGCTTACACCAGGGGCACTGAAGCTTTCTTT.

This chain joins TRBV19 and TRBJ1-5; possible D gene TRBD1, 5 bases. Trimming removed 5 bases at V and 0 bases at J, with 8 bases between. The CDR3 totals 14 residues. The germline V gene encodes CDR1 LNHDA and CDR2 SQIVND (reference sequence). In nucleotides, the CDR3 is TGTGCCAGTAGTGGCAGGGATAGCAATCAGCCCCAGCATTTT. Encoded protein: CASSGRDSNQPQHF. Together with reference TRBV19 and TRBJ1-5, the CDR3 gives the full variable domain: DGGITQSPKYLFRKEGQNVTLSCEQNLNHDAMYWYRQDPGQGLRLIYYSQIVNDFQKGDIAEGYSVSREKKESFPLTVTSAQKNPTAFYLCASSGRDSNQPQHFGDGTRLSIL.

This clone showed up just a few times. This chain connects TRBV9 to TRBJ2-3; 14 positions agree with TRBD2. V was pared by 4 bases and J by 2 bases, with 6 bases of the junction left unmatched. In germline, CDR1 is SGDLS, CDR2 YYNGEE. The CDR3 is 17 residues long. CDR3 loop: CASSLGLAGGITDTQYF. The CDR3 DNA reads as TGTGCCAGCAGCCTCGGACTAGCGGGAGGAATCACAGATACGCAGTATTTT.